This T cell receptor beta chain comes out of a study of OX40 agonist ivuxolimab in advanced cancers. In the study overall: Intravenous ivuxolimab was administered to patients every 2 weeks at 0.01 to 10 mg/kg. Eligibility rules accepted prior anti-PD-1, anti-PD-L1 or anti-CTLA-4 therapy, and 40% had some.

Turning to this clone: Its matching antigen is unknown.

Sequenced by immunoSEQ multiplex PCR; TCRdb stores in-frame clones only, minus some. The sample contains about 26,000 clones, 70% to 90% of which appear only once. General observations from the study: Clonal expansion was seen in CD4+ and CD8+ blood T cells by week 6 at 0.1 to 3.0 mg/kg.

The sampling schedule covered blood at baseline, cycle 4 day 1, and cycle 7 day 1. This receptor was identified in an adult with an advanced solid tumor such as melanoma, head and neck, liver or kidney cancer. Source: CD4+ or CD8+ T cells sorted from blood, taken in a trial of the OX40 agonist ivuxolimab.

In nucleotides, the CDR3 is TGTGCCAGCAGGACGTTAGTTACCGGGGAGCTGTTTTTT. This gives the protein CASRTLVTGELFF. This sequence joins TRBV2 and TRBJ2-2; D is unresolved. The V and J ends lost 6 bases and 5 bases respectively, with 10 bases between them. The germline gives CDR1 SNHLY, CDR2 FYNNEI. The CDR3 is 13 amino acids. Combining the CDR3 with reference TRBV2 and TRBJ2-2 gives the whole variable domain EPEVTQTPSHQVTQMGQEVILRCVPISNHLYFYWYRQILGQKVEFLVSFYNNEISEKSEIFDDQFSVERPDGSNFTLKIRSTKLEDSAMYFCASRTLVTGELFFGEGSRLTVL.